This TCR beta chain emerged from a study of monozygotic twins with inflammatory bowel disease. The CDR3 consists of 18 residues. TCRdb re-analyzed the 5' RACE reads; it lists each CDR3 protein once, without DNA. The ten top clones account for 2% to 3%, within a sample of around 450,000 distinct CDR3 sequences. The chain couples TRBV12-3 or TRBV12-4 to TRBJ2-4; without DNA, the TCRdb call of TRBD1 cannot be checked. The TCR originated in a human donor with ulcerative colitis or Crohn's disease, or a healthy co-twin of an affected twin (not recorded which). Material for sequencing was blood. The CDR3 loop is CASSSPGVSHAMQNIQYF.